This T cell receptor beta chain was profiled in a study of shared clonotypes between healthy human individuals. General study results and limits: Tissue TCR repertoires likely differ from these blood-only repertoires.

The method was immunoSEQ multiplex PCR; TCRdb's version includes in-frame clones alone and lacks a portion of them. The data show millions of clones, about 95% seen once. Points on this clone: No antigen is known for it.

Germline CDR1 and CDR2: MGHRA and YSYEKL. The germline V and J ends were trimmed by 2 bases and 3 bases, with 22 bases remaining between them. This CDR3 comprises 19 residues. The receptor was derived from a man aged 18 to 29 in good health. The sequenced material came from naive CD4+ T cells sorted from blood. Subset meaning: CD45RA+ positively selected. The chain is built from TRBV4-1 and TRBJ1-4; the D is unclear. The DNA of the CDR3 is TGCGCCAGCAGCCAAAGCGCGGCAGTTACCCAATTAGCTAATGAAAAACTGTTTTTT. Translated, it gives CASSQSAAVTQLANEKLFF.